Following are 26 T cell receptor beta chains from one sample sequenced in a study of cytomegalovirus exposure and HLA in healthy donors. The primer mix had 60 Vbeta and 13 Jbeta primers. Measured with immunoSEQ multiplex PCR; TCRdb has only the in-frame clones, and not every one. The sample records 200,000 to 250,000 clones, roughly 90% being singletons. The sample was PBMCs. The origin of the receptors is a woman under 30 in good health and CMV-seronegative.

Regarding this clone: The junction does not match germline at one end; this may be a read error. This chain joins TRBV7-9 and TRBJ2-1; 9 nucleotides match TRBD2. The germline CDR1 and CDR2 sequences are SEHNR and FQNEAQ (reference sequence). This CDR3 is 15 amino acids long. CDR3 region: CSSSLYLAGYNEQFF. CDR3 in DNA: TGTTCCAGCAGCTTATACCTAGCGGGGTACAATGAGCAGTTCTTC.

This chain uses TRBV2 with TRBJ1-5; D uncertain. CDR3 length: 13 amino acids. Looked up from germline, CDR1 is SNHLY and CDR2 is FYNNEI. V lost 4 bases to trimming and J lost 7 bases, with 11 bases between them. The CDR3 sequence: CASSGEGIQPQHF. The CDR3 DNA sequence: TGTGCCAGCAGTGGAGAGGGAATCCAGCCCCAGCATTTT.

The J gene is TRBJ2-3, the V gene TRBV4-1, with TRBD1 matching 9 bases. CDR1 MGHRA and CDR2 YSYEKL come from the germline V gene. The CDR3 is 14 amino acids. The trim removed 7 bases at V and 4 bases at J, leaving 6 bases unmatched. The CDR3 DNA reads as TGCGCCAGCAAATCGACAGGGGGAGCAGATACGCAGTATTTT. The encoded protein is CASKSTGGADTQYF.

The J gene is TRBJ2-7, the V gene TRBV27, with 9 positions matching TRBD1. The germline gives CDR1 MNHEY, CDR2 SMNVEV (reference sequence). The V segment lost 4 bases and the J segment 5 bases; nucleotides outside the gene matches: 9. The CDR3 length is 15 residues. The CDR3 DNA follows: TGTGCCAGCAGTTCTCCCGGGACAGGGAGCCACGAGCAGTACTTC. Its translation: CASSSPGTGSHEQYF.

The chain employs TRBV9 and TRBJ1-2; TRBD1 is a possible D gene (6 bases). The germline CDR1 and CDR2 sequences are SGDLS and YYNGEE. V was cut by 4 bases and J by 4 bases, with 23 bases left in between. The CDR3 has 17 residues. Here the CDR3 reads CASSRTAEDLSCYGYTF. DNA of the CDR3: TGTGCCAGCAGCCGGACAGCGGAGGATCTTTCATGCTATGGCTACACCTTC.

The CDR3 region has the DNA TGTGCCAGCAGTGAATTGGGGGCCGTTGCTGGAAACACCATATATTTT. This translates into CASSELGAVAGNTIYF. V and J are TRBV2 and TRBJ1-3; D may be TRBD1 (6 bases). Trimming removed 2 bases from V and 2 bases from J, with 13 bases in between. Germline V gene sequence: CDR1 SNHLY, CDR2 FYNNEI. CDR3 size: 16 residues.

This chain joins TRBV5-5 and TRBJ2-2; D is uncertain. V shed 0 bases and J shed 2 bases, with 8 bases lying between them. CDR1 is SGHKS and CDR2 is YYEKEE in the germline V gene (reference sequence). The CDR3 runs 15 residues. This CDR3 reads CASSLVTLNTGELFF. As DNA, the CDR3 is TGTGCCAGCAGCTTGGTGACTTTAAACACCGGGGAGCTGTTTTTT.

The genes are TRBV7-9 and TRBJ2-1; tentatively, D is TRBD1 (5 bases). Trimming stripped 1 base from V and 5 bases from J, with 9 bases between. CDR1 SEHNR and CDR2 FQNEAQ come from the germline V gene (reference sequence). This CDR3 has 14 residues. The CDR3 region has the DNA TGTGCCAGCAGCTTAGGGGGCGCCCACAATGAGCAGTTCTTC. Translation: CASSLGGAHNEQFF.

The chain carries TRBV5-4 and TRBJ2-5, with D maybe TRBD1 (6 bases). This CDR3 region has 15 residues. Germline V gene lookup returns CDR1 SGHNT and CDR2 YYREEE (reference sequence). V shed 2 bases and J shed 0 bases, with 11 bases lying between them. CDR3 residues: CASSLQGAYQETQYF. The CDR3 DNA is TGTGCCAGCAGCTTACAGGGCGCGTACCAAGAGACCCAGTACTTC.

V is TRBV9 and J is TRBJ1-2; TRBD1 aligns across 7 bases. V was clipped by 5 bases and J by 0 bases; unmatched bases: 4. There are 14 residues in the CDR3. Per the germline V gene, CDR1 is SGDLS and CDR2 is YYNGEE. The CDR3 sequence: CASRRDSPNYGYTF. The CDR3 coding sequence is TGTGCCAGCAGGAGGGACAGTCCTAACTATGGCTACACCTTC.

This clone was seen more than once but under ten times. The chain recombines TRBV27 with TRBJ1-1; tentative D call: TRBD1 (6 bases). The CDR3 is 16 residues long. Trimming cost V 8 bases and J 3 bases, with 22 bases left between them. Germline V gene data show CDR1 as MNHEY and CDR2 as SMNVEV (reference sequence). The CDR3 region is CASGPRAIGGDTEAFF. CDR3 coding DNA: TGTGCCAGCGGACCGCGGGCGATAGGGGGAGACACTGAAGCTTTCTTT.

This chain joins TRBV11-2 and TRBJ2-7; TRBD1 matches at 7 bases. V lost 5 bases and J lost 5; bases outside the gene matches: 6. The germline CDR1 and CDR2 sequences are SGHAT and FQNNGV. This CDR3 contains 13 residues. The chain's CDR3 is CASSATGPHEQYF. DNA of the CDR3: TGTGCCAGCAGCGCGACAGGGCCCCACGAGCAGTACTTC.

The chain recombines TRBV10-3 with TRBJ1-2; D not resolved. The CDR3 extends over 12 amino acids. V shed 3 bases and J shed 2 bases, with 4 bases lying between them. Per germline, CDR1 ENHRY and CDR2 SYGVKD. The CDR3 here is CAISDVNYGYTF. The CDR3 DNA sequence: TGTGCCATCAGTGACGTAAACTATGGCTACACCTTC.

The V and J genes are TRBV7-9 and TRBJ1-1; D is uncertain. CDR1 and CDR2 (germline): SEHNR, FQNEAQ (reference sequence). The CDR3 totals 14 residues. The ends were cut back, 1 base at V and 1 base at J, with 7 bases in the middle. This CDR3 reads CASSLVQTNTEAFF. The CDR3 DNA reads TGTGCCAGCAGCTTAGTACAGACGAACACTGAAGCTTTCTTT. Full variable domain (remainder filled in from reference TRBV7-9 and TRBJ1-1): DTGVSQNPRHKITKRGQNVTFRCDPISEHNRLYWYRQTLGQGPEFLTYFQNEAQLEKSRLLSDRFSAERPKGSFSTLEIQRTEQGDSAMYLCASSLVQTNTEAFFGQGTRLTVV.

This CDR3 reads CASSLWGLAGQETQYF. The CDR3 nucleotides read TGTGCCAGCAGCTTGTGGGGGCTAGCGGGTCAAGAGACCCAGTACTTC. The rearrangement joins TRBV5-4 to TRBJ2-5; 8 bases are a match to TRBD2. With 1 base clipped from V and 2 bases from J, the junction kept 7 bases outside the gene matches. Germline V CDR1 and CDR2: SGHNT, YYREEE (reference sequence). This CDR3 has 16 amino acids.

In its sample, this clone was seen once. The V gene is TRBV7-9, the J gene TRBJ2-7; 7 nucleotides agree with TRBD1. V was pared by 2 bases and J by 3 bases, with 4 bases of the junction left unmatched. The germline gives CDR1 SEHNR, CDR2 FQNEAQ (reference sequence). This CDR3 spans 14 amino acids. The CDR3 protein is CASSLLQGSYEQYF. CDR3 DNA sequence: TGTGCCAGCAGCTTATTACAGGGGAGCTACGAGCAGTACTTC.

The chain links TRBV6-1 to TRBJ2-7, with TRBD2 as a possible D gene (5 bases). The CDR3 loop spans 12 amino acids. The V end was cut by 5 bases, the J end by 4 bases, with 9 bases between. Germline CDR1 and CDR2: MNHNS and SASEGT. DNA of the CDR3: TGTGCCAGCAGTCATCCGGGATACGAGCAGTACTTC. It is translated as CASSHPGYEQYF.

The rearrangement links TRBV2 to TRBJ1-3; 8 bases fit TRBD1. Germline CDR1 is SNHLY and CDR2 is FYNNEI. The CDR3 consists of 15 residues. J lost 4 bases, V lost 6 bases, and 8 bases had no gene match. The CDR3, as DNA: TGTGCCAGCAGGGAGACAGGGGCGCTCGGAAACACCATATATTTT. Translated, it gives CASRETGALGNTIYF.

The chain employs TRBV6-5 and TRBJ2-1; D gene uncertain. This CDR3 has 13 residues. Germline V gene lookup returns CDR1 MNHEY and CDR2 SVGAGI. With 6 bases removed from V and 5 bases from J, the gap between germline ends came to 11 bases. For the CDR3, the DNA is TGTGCCAGCAGCATACATGTGGACAATGAGCAGTTCTTC. It encodes CASSIHVDNEQFF.

This chain connects TRBV7-6 to TRBJ2-7; 8 positions match TRBD2. The CDR3 consists of 15 residues. CDR1 SGHVS and CDR2 FNYEAQ come from the germline V gene. The trim removed 5 bases at V and 3 bases at J, leaving 9 bases unmatched. In DNA, the CDR3 is TGTGCCAGCAGCCCCCGCGGGGGGATCGGCTACGAGCAGTACTTC. This translates into CASSPRGGIGYEQYF. The whole variable domain, filled in from reference TRBV7-6 and TRBJ2-7, reads GAGVSQSPRYKVTKRGQDVALRCDPISGHVSLYWYRQALGQGPEFLTYFNYEAQQDKSGLPNDRFSAERPEGSISTLTIQRTEQRDSAMYRCASSPRGGIGYEQYFGPGTRLTVT.

V gene TRBV7-8 combines with J gene TRBJ2-7, with 7 bases that match TRBD1. Germline V gives CDR1 SGHVS, CDR2 FQNEAQ. Trimming at V came to 4 bases and at J to 2 bases, leaving 8 bases not matched to a gene. The CDR3 extends over 15 amino acids. The CDR3 DNA reads TGTGCCAGCAGCTCTGCCTCGGACAGGACCTACGAGCAGTACTTC. This encodes CASSSASDRTYEQYF.

Concerning this clone: Additional DNA sequences in this sample encode the identical CDR3. The genes are TRBV11-2 and TRBJ2-2; 8 bases map to TRBD2. V was pared by 3 bases and J by 6 bases, with 3 bases of the junction left unmatched. Germline V gene sequence: CDR1 SGHAT, CDR2 FQNNGV. This CDR3 is built from 14 residues. The CDR3 DNA reads as TGTGCCAGCAGCTTTTCGCGGGGGGCCGGGGAGCTGTTTTTT. This sequence encodes CASSFSRGAGELFF.

This clone was seen a handful of times. The V call is TRBV5-1, the J call TRBJ2-5; 7 positions match TRBD1. This CDR3 comprises 15 residues. Per germline, CDR1 SGHRS and CDR2 YFSETQ. Trimming cost V 4 bases and J 5 bases; bases outside gene matches: 11. CDR3 protein: CASSGGRQGRETQYF. For the CDR3, the DNA is TGCGCCAGCAGCGGCGGTCGACAGGGACGGGAGACCCAGTACTTC. The complete variable domain, with remaining parts taken from reference TRBV5-1 and TRBJ2-5, reads KAGVTQTPRYLIKTRGQQVTLSCSPISGHRSVSWYQQTPGQGLQFLFEYFSETQRNKGNFPGRFSGRQFSNSRSEMNVSTLELGDSALYLCASSGGRQGRETQYFGPGTRLLVL.

The CDR3 coding sequence is TGCGCCAGCAGCCAAGATAAGGGGTCTGGGGCCAACGTCCTGACTTTC. Protein sequence: CASSQDKGSGANVLTF. This chain uses TRBV4-3 with TRBJ2-6; possible D gene TRBD1, 5 bases. The V end was cut by 0 bases, the J end by 1 base, with 7 bases between. The CDR3 sequence is 16 residues long. CDR1 and CDR2 from the germline V gene are LGHNA and YSLEER.

The V and J genes are TRBV9 and TRBJ2-6, with 10 positions matching TRBD1. Germline V lookup: CDR1 SGDLS, CDR2 YYNGEE. The CDR3 spans 18 residues. Trimming at V came to 4 bases and at J to 1 base, leaving 8 bases not matched to a gene. This CDR3 reads CASSNARTGGSGANVLTF. DNA for the CDR3: TGTGCCAGCAGCAACGCCCGGACAGGGGGATCTGGGGCCAACGTCCTGACTTTC.

This sequence joins TRBV6-5 and TRBJ2-7, with D uncertain. The germline V gene encodes CDR1 MNHEY and CDR2 SVGAGI. This CDR3 spans 11 amino acids. The V end was cut by 8 bases, the J end by 1 base, with 6 bases between. The CDR3: CASGRSYEQYF. CDR3 coding DNA: TGTGCCAGCGGCAGGTCCTACGAGCAGTACTTC.